The present T cell receptor beta chain was sequenced within a study of cytomegalovirus exposure and HLA in healthy donors. With 60 Vbeta and 13 Jbeta primers, the PCR was carried out. Libraries were prepared by immunoSEQ multiplex PCR; TCRdb keeps only in-frame clonotypes and omits some of them. Among some 140,000 clones listed, about 80% were seen once. Regarding the study as a whole: It was about 180 TCR beta chains that were listed as cytomegalovirus-associated. Rare TCR sequences dominated, though some public TCRs recurred in many donors. Among the sequence variants, a highly shared cluster was likely an artifact of sequencing.

Note on this clone: Antigen unknown.

What was sequenced was PBMCs. This receptor was identified in a male donor in good health and CMV-seropositive.

The CDR3, as DNA: TGTGCCAGCAGTTTATTGAGGTTCGGAACGCCCTCCTACAATGAGCAGTTCTTC. It yields the protein CASSLLRFGTPSYNEQFF. This chain links TRBV28 with TRBJ2-1; D not certain. The length of the CDR3 is 18 residues. Germline V gives CDR1 MDHEN, CDR2 SYDVKM. Trimming took off 1 base at V and 0 bases at J, with 16 bases between the two ends.